The 31 T cell receptor beta chains listed next were all sequenced from one sample in a study of cytomegalovirus exposure and HLA in healthy donors. The data were produced by immunoSEQ multiplex PCR, yet TCRdb's version contains in-frame clones alone and is incomplete. The table has tens of thousands of clones, approximately 93% seen once; the top ten hold roughly 5.2%. Sequencing input: PBMCs. These receptors came from a woman in her late teens or twenties in good health and CMV-seronegative.

This clone appeared once. The CDR3 DNA follows: TGTGCCAGCAGGGTGGACAGGGGAAACACCATATATTTT. Translation: CASRVDRGNTIYF. The chain joins TRBV2 to TRBJ1-3; 7 positions match TRBD1. V lost 6 bases to trimming and J lost 4 bases; unmatched junction nucleotides: 3. CDR1 SNHLY and CDR2 FYNNEI come from the germline V gene. The CDR3 runs to 13 residues.

In DNA form, the CDR3 reads TGCAGCGTAGGCGGGACAGGGGGCCTTCAAGAGACCCAGTACTTC. Encoded protein: CSVGGTGGLQETQYF. V usage is TRBV29-1 and J usage is TRBJ2-5; 12 nucleotides align to TRBD1. After removal of 6 bases from V and 2 bases from J, the junction contained 7 bases not matched to a gene. The CDR3 totals 15 residues. CDR1 is SQVTM and CDR2 is ANQGSEA in the germline V gene.

J is TRBJ1-5 and V is TRBV6-6; D is undetermined. CDR1 MNHNY and CDR2 SVGAGI come from the germline V gene (reference sequence). V was pared by 7 bases and J by 2 bases, with 12 bases between. The CDR3 is 14 amino acids. The CDR3, as DNA: TGTGCCAGCACCCCGGGGAGGGGCAATCAGCCCCAGCATTTT. Its protein product is CASTPGRGNQPQHF.

V and J are TRBV7-8 and TRBJ2-2; D not resolved. The germline gives CDR1 SGHVS, CDR2 FQNEAQ. The V end lost 7 bases, the J end lost 8 bases, and 11 bases lay between the germline ends. The CDR3 length is 12 residues. The CDR3 sequence is CASTSRTGELFF. Written as DNA, the CDR3 is TGTGCCAGCACCTCCCGAACAGGGGAGCTGTTTTTT.

The count of this clone is one. The V gene is TRBV5-6, the J gene TRBJ2-7; 7 nucleotides match TRBD1. The CDR3 has 12 residues. Germline V gene lookup returns CDR1 SGHDT and CDR2 YYEEEE. V gave up 4 bases and J gave up 4 bases; unmatched junction bases: 2. The CDR3, as DNA: TGTGCCAGCAGCGACAGGGCGTACGAGCAGTACTTC. Encoded protein: CASSDRAYEQYF.

This sequence joins TRBV11-2 and TRBJ2-7; 7 bases line up with TRBD2. With V trimmed by 6 bases and J by 2 bases, 4 bases remained unmatched. The CDR3 contains 13 residues. Germline CDR1 and CDR2: SGHAT and FQNNGV. This chain's CDR3 is CASSQRGPYEQYV. CDR3 bases: TGTGCCAGCAGTCAGCGGGGACCCTACGAGCAGTACGTC.

This chain links TRBV18 with TRBJ1-5; TRBD1 is a possible D gene (6 bases). Germline V gene lookup returns CDR1 KGHSH and CDR2 LQKENI. The CDR3 consists of 15 residues. Trimming removed 5 bases at V and 2 bases at J, with 13 bases between. The CDR3 region is CASSFNAGGNQPQHF. In DNA form, the CDR3 reads TGTGCCAGCTCATTTAACGCAGGGGGCAATCAGCCCCAGCATTTT.

This clone was observed a few times. The rearrangement joins TRBV19 to TRBJ1-1; TRBD1 agrees at 9 bases. The germline CDR1 and CDR2 sequences are LNHDA and SQIVND (reference sequence). The J segment lost 2 bases and the V segment lost 8 bases, leaving 6 bases of the junction unmatched. The CDR3 runs 14 residues. CDR3: CASQEDRGNTEAFF. CDR3 bases: TGTGCCAGTCAGGAGGACAGGGGAAACACTGAAGCTTTCTTT.

This chain links TRBV5-1 with TRBJ2-5; 13 bases fit TRBD2. The CDR3 has 16 residues. Germline V lookup: CDR1 SGHRS, CDR2 YFSETQ. V dropped 4 bases and J dropped 4; count of bases not matched to a gene: 7. CDR3 bases: TGCGCCAGCAGCGCGACGGGACTAGCGGGGATAGAGACCCAGTACTTC. This gives the protein CASSATGLAGIETQYF. Based on the CDR3 plus reference TRBV5-1 and TRBJ2-5, the full variable domain is KAGVTQTPRYLIKTRGQQVTLSCSPISGHRSVSWYQQTPGQGLQFLFEYFSETQRNKGNFPGRFSGRQFSNSRSEMNVSTLELGDSALYLCASSATGLAGIETQYFGPGTRLLVL.

V is TRBV19 and J is TRBJ1-1; D is uncertain. Germline V CDR1 and CDR2: LNHDA, SQIVND (reference sequence). Deletions cut 9 bases from V and 0 bases from J, with 8 bases between. This CDR3 spans 12 amino acids. The CDR3: CASSDMNTEAFF. The CDR3 DNA sequence: TGTGCCAGCAGTGACATGAACACTGAAGCTTTCTTT.

This chain connects TRBV9 to TRBJ2-3; 8 bases align to TRBD2. The CDR3 is 18 residues long. Losses at the gene ends were 5 bases for V and 2 bases for J; bases not matched to a gene: 16. Germline-derived CDR1 and CDR2 are SGDLS and YYNGEE. The CDR3 region has the DNA TGTGCCAGCAGTTCGGGAGGGCCTTGGGGGCGGGTCACAGATACGCAGTATTTT. This gives the protein CASSSGGPWGRVTDTQYF.

The chain links TRBV4-3 to TRBJ1-1; D might be TRBD1 (6 bases). CDR1 and CDR2 (germline): LGHNA, YSLEER. This CDR3 is 14 amino acids long. Trimming stripped 1 base from V and 8 bases from J, with 14 bases between. CDR3 amino acids: CASSQGPGGWEAFF. The CDR3 bases are TGCGCCAGCAGCCAAGGACCGGGGGGCTGGGAAGCTTTCTTT.

The chain joins TRBV7-9 to TRBJ2-2; D is perhaps TRBD2 (6 bases). The CDR3 is 18 residues long. CDR1 and CDR2 (germline): SEHNR, FQNEAQ (reference sequence). Trimming took off 2 bases at V and 3 bases at J, with 19 bases between the two ends. The CDR3 loop is CASSLLLSLAAYTGELFF. In DNA, the CDR3 is TGTGCCAGCAGCTTATTATTATCCTTAGCGGCCTACACCGGGGAGCTGTTTTTT.

V is TRBV5-5 and J is TRBJ1-5; TRBD1 aligns across 9 bases. The trim removed 4 bases at V and 4 bases at J, leaving 6 bases unmatched. This CDR3 is built from 15 residues. Germline CDR1 SGHKS, CDR2 YYEKEE (reference sequence). CDR3 sequence: CASSVGQGGNQPQHF. DNA for the CDR3: TGTGCCAGCAGCGTGGGACAGGGTGGTAATCAGCCCCAGCATTTT.

The CDR3 coding sequence is TGTGCCTGGCAAGGGGGTAAGGGAAAACTGTTTTTT. Translating gives CAWQGGKGKLFF. The chain couples TRBV30 to TRBJ1-4; a possible D gene is TRBD1 (6 bases). The CDR3 consists of 12 residues. The V gene's germline CDR1 is GTSNPN and CDR2 SVGIG (reference sequence). V lost 5 bases, J lost 10 bases, and 14 bases lay in between.

The chain combines TRBV29-1 with TRBJ1-1; 8 bases agree with TRBD1. J was trimmed by 6 bases and V by 6 bases; bases with no gene match: 12. The CDR3 totals 14 residues. Germline assignment: CDR1 SQVTM and CDR2 ANQGSEA. In DNA, the CDR3 is TGCAGCGTGTCGCAGGGGGCCTTTAACCCTGAAGCTTTCTTT. Encoded protein: CSVSQGAFNPEAFF.

The chain employs TRBV5-1 and TRBJ1-2, with TRBD1 matching over 9 bases. Germline V gives CDR1 SGHRS, CDR2 YFSETQ. J was trimmed by 8 bases and V by 3 bases; bases with no gene match: 5. The CDR3 sequence is 13 residues long. CDR3 nucleotides: TGCGCCAGCAGCTCACAGGGGGCGAAGGGCTACACCTTC. It specifies CASSSQGAKGYTF.

The V gene is TRBV7-6, the J gene TRBJ2-7; TRBD1 aligns across 10 bases. The V gene end was trimmed by 3 bases and the J gene end by 6 bases; junction bases not matched to a gene: 5. The CDR3 loop spans 14 amino acids. Germline CDR1 and CDR2: SGHVS and FNYEAQ. The CDR3 sequence: CASSLSTGGLEQYF. CDR3 nucleotide sequence: TGTGCCAGCAGCTTGTCGACAGGGGGCCTCGAGCAGTACTTC.

V gene TRBV27 combines with J gene TRBJ2-5; D remains unclear. Germline V gene lookup returns CDR1 MNHEY and CDR2 SMNVEV (reference sequence). V was trimmed by 1 base and J by 1 base, leaving 10 bases between them. The CDR3 is made up of 15 amino acids. The CDR3 reads CASSLYSGSQETQYF. CDR3 coding DNA: TGTGCCAGCAGTTTATACAGTGGCAGCCAAGAGACCCAGTACTTC.

In its sample, this clone was seen a few times. The chain uses TRBV5-1 and TRBJ1-1; 7 bases match TRBD1. This CDR3 region has 14 residues. Per germline, CDR1 SGHRS and CDR2 YFSETQ. Trimming cost V 1 base and J 1 base; bases outside gene matches: 1. The CDR3 here is CASSLTGANTEAFF. For the CDR3, the DNA is TGCGCCAGCAGCTTGACAGGGGCGAACACTGAAGCTTTCTTT.

In its sample, this clone was seen once. This chain connects TRBV29-1 to TRBJ1-3; possibly TRBD1 for D (5 bases). Germline V gene data show CDR1 as SQVTM and CDR2 as ANQGSEA. Trimming stripped 8 bases from V and 0 bases from J, with 17 bases between. The CDR3 sequence is 15 residues long. CDR3: CSFSYTQDSGNTIYF. As DNA, the CDR3 is TGCAGCTTCTCCTACACACAGGACTCTGGAAACACCATATATTTT.

The chain carries TRBV9 and TRBJ2-5; 8 bases match TRBD1. Trimming took 3 bases from V and 0 from J; bases not matched to a gene: 4. This CDR3 has 15 residues. Germline CDR1 reads SGDLS; CDR2 reads YYNGEE. The CDR3 DNA follows: TGTGCCAGCAGCGCGTCAGGGGGCGACCAAGAGACCCAGTACTTC. Its protein product is CASSASGGDQETQYF. The whole variable domain, remainder taken from reference TRBV9 and TRBJ2-5, is DSGVTQTPKHLITATGQRVTLRCSPRSGDLSVYWYQQSLDQGLQFLIQYYNGEERAKGNILERFSAQQFPDLHSELNLSSLELGDSALYFCASSASGGDQETQYFGPGTRLLVL.

This clone occurred a few times. The rearrangement links TRBV9 to TRBJ1-2; 8 bases align to TRBD1. The CDR3 extends over 15 amino acids. Germline CDR1 reads SGDLS; CDR2 reads YYNGEE. V lost 0 bases and J lost 0; bases outside the gene matches: 1. This CDR3 is CASSVGTGSNYGYTF. The CDR3, as DNA: TGTGCCAGCAGCGTAGGGACAGGGTCTAACTATGGCTACACCTTC.

The chain couples TRBV29-1 to TRBJ2-7; possibly TRBD2 for D (6 bases). The CDR3 contains 14 residues. CDR1 and CDR2 (germline): SQVTM, ANQGSEA. The V end lost 6 bases, the J end lost 0 bases, and 15 bases lay between the germline ends. The CDR3 sequence: CSVPLRDSSYEQYF. CDR3 nucleotide sequence: TGCAGCGTACCTCTCCGGGACTCCTCCTACGAGCAGTACTTC.

The CDR3: CASSITSGSYEQFF. The CDR3 DNA follows: TGTGCCAGCAGCATCACTAGCGGGAGCTATGAGCAGTTCTTC. The chain is built from TRBV9 and TRBJ2-1; 11 nucleotides agree with TRBD2. CDR3 length equals 14 residues. Losses at the gene ends were 4 bases for V and 8 bases for J; bases not matched to a gene: 5. Germline V gene lookup returns CDR1 SGDLS and CDR2 YYNGEE.

The chain carries TRBV7-9 and TRBJ2-3; D remains ambiguous. Germline loops: CDR1 SEHNR, CDR2 FQNEAQ (reference sequence). Between the trimmed V and J ends, which lost 5 bases and 9 bases, there was a span of 18 bases. The CDR3 is made up of 14 amino acids. The CDR3 is CASSPSTRPRTQYF. The CDR3 nucleotides read TGTGCCAGCAGCCCCTCGACTCGGCCGCGAACGCAGTATTTT.

The rearrangement uses TRBV6-5 and TRBJ1-6; possible D gene TRBD1, 5 bases. Trimming took off 8 bases at V and 7 bases at J, with 18 bases between the two ends. The CDR3 totals 15 residues. CDR1 MNHEY and CDR2 SVGAGI come from the germline V gene. The CDR3 bases are TGTGCCAGCCTTGACCGGAGGGGATCGAATTCACCCCTCCACTTT. Translating gives CASLDRRGSNSPLHF.

The chain has TRBV11-2 and TRBJ1-4; the match to TRBD1 covers 12 bases. V shed 3 bases and J 7 bases; nucleotides not matched to a gene: 6. The CDR3 has 16 residues. Germline CDR1 is SGHAT and CDR2 is FQNNGV. The CDR3 DNA is TGTGCCAGCAGCTTTTGGGGGACAGGGGGCGCTGAAAAACTGTTTTTT. Translation gives CASSFWGTGGAEKLFF.

The chain couples TRBV5-1 to TRBJ2-1; weak D call: TRBD2 (5 bases). CDR1 is SGHRS and CDR2 is YFSETQ in the germline V gene. The CDR3 loop spans 14 amino acids. The ends were cut back, 1 base at V and 7 bases at J, with 12 bases in the middle. CDR3 sequence (DNA): TGCGCCAGCAGCTTGAATCTAGCAACGAATGAGCAGTTCTTC. Its translation: CASSLNLATNEQFF.

CDR3 protein: CAWGGGVNTGELFF. In DNA form, the CDR3 reads TGTGCCTGGGGTGGCGGGGTGAACACCGGGGAGCTGTTTTTT. The rearrangement links TRBV30 to TRBJ2-2; D perhaps matches TRBD2 (6 bases). Germline V lookup: CDR1 GTSNPN, CDR2 SVGIG (reference sequence). The length of the CDR3 is 14 residues. V lost 5 bases and J 1 base, leaving 11 bases between the germline ends.

The chain employs TRBV28 and TRBJ1-3, with a tentative D call TRBD1 (5 bases). Germline V lookup: CDR1 MDHEN, CDR2 SYDVKM. Trimming left V 7 bases short and J 0 bases short, with 19 bases between. CDR3 length equals 17 residues. In DNA, the CDR3 is TGTGCCAGCAACGGGTTATTGGGGGGAGGCTCTGGAAACACCATATATTTT. Translating gives CASNGLLGGGSGNTIYF.